Each of the 26 T cell receptor beta chains below was sequenced from the same sample in a study of cytomegalovirus exposure and HLA in healthy donors. PCR amplification relied on 60 Vbeta primers (plus 13 Jbeta primers). TCRdb's table, derived via immunoSEQ multiplex PCR, lists solely in-frame clones and lacks some. Recorded for this sample: around 100,000 clones. Source material: PBMCs. These receptor sequences come from a man between 35 and 55 years old in good health and CMV-seronegative.

The genes are TRBV7-6 and TRBJ2-3; 7 bases agree with TRBD1. This CDR3 comprises 15 residues. Germline V CDR1 and CDR2: SGHVS, FNYEAQ. The V and J ends lost 4 bases and 3 bases, in that order; junction bases with no gene match: 7. Here the CDR3 reads CASSWGQSRTDTQYF. DNA for the CDR3: TGTGCCAGCAGCTGGGGACAGTCACGAACAGATACGCAGTATTTT.

The chain has TRBV6-1 and TRBJ1-1; unclear D gene. This CDR3 is built from 12 residues. V lost 7 bases and J lost 3, with 9 bases in between. Germline loops: CDR1 MNHNS, CDR2 SASEGT. In DNA, the CDR3 is TGTGCCAGCACCGATATAGACACTGAAGCTTTCTTT. Translated: CASTDIDTEAFF.

The chain is built from TRBV4-3 and TRBJ2-3, with 9 bases matching TRBD1. In germline, CDR1 is LGHNA, CDR2 YSLEER. The J segment lost 2 bases and the V segment lost 1 base, leaving 4 bases of the junction unmatched. The CDR3 has 16 amino acids. CDR3 sequence (DNA): TGCGCCAGCAGCCAAGGGACAGGGGCTTCCACAGATACGCAGTATTTT. Translated: CASSQGTGASTDTQYF.

This chain connects TRBV4-3 to TRBJ2-7; D may be TRBD2 (6 bases). The CDR3 runs 13 residues. Germline-derived CDR1 and CDR2 are LGHNA and YSLEER. The V and J ends lost 3 bases and 3 bases respectively, with 9 bases between them. The CDR3 region is CASSQRGDYEQYF. The CDR3 DNA reads TGCGCCAGCAGCCAGCGGGGAGACTACGAGCAGTACTTC.

With regard to this clone: Germline and junction disagree at one end, which may indicate a read error. The chain has TRBV18 and TRBJ1-3, with a tentative D call TRBD1 (5 bases). CDR3 length: 14 residues. Germline V gene sequence: CDR1 KGHSH, CDR2 LQKENI. The CDR3 spells CASSPTGPGSTIYF. CDR3 sequence (DNA): TGTGCCAGCTCACCAACAGGACCTGGAAGCACCATATATTTT.

The CDR3 loop reads CSVELKETQYF. The CDR3, as DNA: TGCAGCGTTGAATTAAAAGAGACCCAGTACTTC. The V call is TRBV29-1, the J call TRBJ2-5; D is ambiguous. Trimming pared 2 bases from V and 3 bases from J, leaving 4 bases between. CDR3 length equals 11 residues. CDR1 is SQVTM and CDR2 is ANQGSEA in the germline V gene.

This chain uses TRBV5-1 with TRBJ2-1; D gene uncertain. Deletions cut 1 base from V and 4 bases from J, with 9 bases between. Germline V gene sequence: CDR1 SGHRS, CDR2 YFSETQ. CDR3 length equals 14 residues. CDR3 sequence reads: CASSLPTNYNEQFF. The CDR3, as DNA: TGCGCCAGCAGCTTGCCGACAAATTACAATGAGCAGTTCTTC. The entire variable domain, with the rest obtained from reference TRBV5-1 and TRBJ2-1, is as follows: KAGVTQTPRYLIKTRGQQVTLSCSPISGHRSVSWYQQTPGQGLQFLFEYFSETQRNKGNFPGRFSGRQFSNSRSEMNVSTLELGDSALYLCASSLPTNYNEQFFGPGTRLTVL.

V and J are TRBV5-5 and TRBJ1-3; D perhaps matches TRBD1 (5 bases). V was clipped by 0 bases and J by 4 bases, with 5 bases between them. Germline-derived CDR1 and CDR2 are SGHKS and YYEKEE (reference sequence). This CDR3 region has 13 residues. The CDR3 here is CASSLGQGNTIYF. The CDR3 region has the DNA TGTGCCAGCAGCTTGGGACAGGGAAACACCATATATTTT.

This sequence joins TRBV2 and TRBJ2-5; 7 bases map to TRBD1. Germline trimming cut 7 bases from V and 4 bases from J; bases unmatched to any gene: 6. The germline V gene has CDR1 SNHLY and CDR2 FYNNEI. The CDR3 is made up of 13 amino acids. The CDR3 sequence: CASTPDRVETQYF. As DNA, the CDR3 is TGTGCCAGCACCCCCGACAGGGTAGAGACCCAGTACTTC.

This sequence joins TRBV7-8 and TRBJ2-7, with D unclear. This CDR3 comprises 12 residues. Per the germline V gene, CDR1 is SGHVS and CDR2 is FQNEAQ. Trimming left V 1 base short and J 5 bases short, with 6 bases between. CDR3 in DNA: TGTGCCAGCAGCTTAGGGAGTGACGAGCAGTACTTC. Translating it yields CASSLGSDEQYF.

About this clone: An end of the junction differs from the germline gene, which may be a read error. This chain uses TRBV2 with TRBJ1-2; the D gene is possibly TRBD1 (6 bases). The germline V gene encodes CDR1 SNHLY and CDR2 FYNNEI. The CDR3 has 12 amino acids. This chain's CDR3 is CAGSGGNYGYTF. CDR3 DNA: TGTGCCGGCAGTGGGGGCAACTATGGCTACACCTTC.

The chain links TRBV5-1 to TRBJ2-5; 12 bases fit TRBD2. The assigned J gene may be wrong: the sequence end matches TRBJ2-7 better. This CDR3 has 14 residues. Looked up from germline, CDR1 is SGHRS and CDR2 is YFSETQ. The CDR3 reads CASSLGLAGAEQYF. The CDR3 DNA follows: TGCGCCAGCAGCTTGGGACTAGCGGGAGCCGAGCAGTACTTC.

The chain links TRBV6-4 to TRBJ2-2; 8 bases map to TRBD2. Germline trimming cut 2 bases from V and 5 bases from J; bases unmatched to any gene: 7. CDR3 size: 16 residues. Per germline, CDR1 MRHNA and CDR2 SNTAGT. CDR3 amino acids: CASSDHGPGGTGELFF. The CDR3 region has the DNA TGTGCCAGCAGTGACCATGGACCGGGGGGGACCGGGGAGCTGTTTTTT.

As regards this clone: One end of the junction is discordant with germline, which a read error may explain. This chain links TRBV29-1 with TRBJ2-5, with D possibly matching TRBD1 (5 bases). This CDR3 has 13 residues. Germline-derived CDR1 and CDR2 are SQVTM and ANQGSEA. CDR3 protein: CGVEGSGQETQYF. CDR3 coding DNA: TGCGGCGTTGAAGGGTCAGGGCAAGAGACCCAGTACTTC.

In DNA form, the CDR3 reads TGTGCCAGCAGCCCGGGAGAGACCCAGTACTTC. It is translated as CASSPGETQYF. The chain employs TRBV7-6 and TRBJ2-5, with unresolved D. Germline loops: CDR1 SGHVS, CDR2 FNYEAQ. The CDR3 contains 11 residues. V was cut by 5 bases and J by 4 bases, with 5 bases left in between.

The J gene is TRBJ2-3, the V gene TRBV4-3; possible D gene TRBD1, 6 bases. Germline-derived CDR1 and CDR2 are LGHNA and YSLEER. This CDR3 comprises 18 residues. V gave up 0 bases and J gave up 1 base, with 17 bases separating them. The CDR3 sequence: CASSQEKIGQWGTDTQYF. CDR3 in DNA: TGCGCCAGCAGCCAAGAGAAAATAGGACAGTGGGGCACAGATACGCAGTATTTT.

The genes are TRBV28 and TRBJ2-5; possible D gene TRBD2, 5 bases. Germline values: CDR1 MDHEN, CDR2 SYDVKM. The CDR3 runs 11 residues. The ends were cut back, 8 bases at V and 11 bases at J, with 15 bases in the middle. CDR3 DNA sequence: TGTGCCAGCCGTGGTTCGAGGGAGCAGTACTTC. Translating it yields CASRGSREQYF.

The chain links TRBV25-1 to TRBJ1-2, with 8 bases aligning to TRBD1. Germline lookup yields CDR1 MGHDK and CDR2 SYGVNS. J lost 4 bases, V lost 3 bases, and 4 bases had no gene match. The CDR3 consists of 14 residues. CDR3 sequence (DNA): TGTGCCAGCAGTGATTTTGGGACAGGCTATGGCTACACCTTC. Its protein is CASSDFGTGYGYTF.

This chain connects TRBV6-1 to TRBJ2-7; a possible D gene is TRBD1 (5 bases). This CDR3 comprises 16 residues. With 1 base removed from V and 5 bases from J, the gap between germline ends came to 18 bases. Germline V gene lookup returns CDR1 MNHNS and CDR2 SASEGT. CDR3 bases: TGTGCCAGCAGTGAAGTTGTAGGGGCGAGTTATAACGAGCAGTACTTC. This sequence encodes CASSEVVGASYNEQYF.

This chain links TRBV19 with TRBJ2-3, with D tentatively TRBD1 (6 bases). The CDR3 runs 13 residues. Germline V lookup: CDR1 LNHDA, CDR2 SQIVND (reference sequence). Trimming pared 6 bases from V and 4 bases from J, leaving 11 bases between. The CDR3 sequence: CASRPTGSDTQYF. The CDR3 DNA reads as TGTGCCAGTAGGCCGACAGGATCAGATACGCAGTATTTT.

The V and J genes are TRBV30 and TRBJ2-5, with TRBD1 matching over 8 bases. The better agreement between TRBJ2-7 and the DNA end casts doubt on the J call. Germline V gene lookup returns CDR1 GTSNPN and CDR2 SVGIG (reference sequence). The CDR3 extends over 13 amino acids. The CDR3 loop reads CAWSPGQAYEQYF. CDR3 DNA sequence: TGTGCCTGGAGTCCGGGACAGGCCTACGAGCAGTACTTC.

V gene TRBV29-1 combines with J gene TRBJ1-2; 7 bases are a match to TRBD1. The CDR3 extends over 13 amino acids. CDR1 and CDR2 (germline): SQVTM, ANQGSEA. Losses at the gene ends were 7 bases for V and 4 bases for J; bases not matched to a gene: 9. CDR3 sequence: CSGYRGISYGYTF. CDR3 DNA sequence: TGCAGCGGATACAGGGGTATATCCTATGGCTACACCTTC. Supplemented by reference TRBV29-1 and TRBJ1-2, the full variable domain reads SAVISQKPSRDICQRGTSLTIQCQVDSQVTMMFWYRQQPGQSLTLIATANQGSEATYESGFVIDKFPISRPNLTFSTLTVSNMSPEDSSIYLCSGYRGISYGYTFGSGTRLTVV.

The V call is TRBV29-1, the J call TRBJ1-2; unclear D gene. The CDR3 contains 12 residues. Germline CDR1 is SQVTM and CDR2 is ANQGSEA. Trimming pared 5 bases from V and 0 bases from J, leaving 7 bases between. CDR3 region: CSVLGANYGYTF. Written as DNA, the CDR3 is TGCAGCGTTTTGGGAGCTAACTATGGCTACACCTTC. The entire variable domain, with the rest obtained from reference TRBV29-1 and TRBJ1-2, is as follows: SAVISQKPSRDICQRGTSLTIQCQVDSQVTMMFWYRQQPGQSLTLIATANQGSEATYESGFVIDKFPISRPNLTFSTLTVSNMSPEDSSIYLCSVLGANYGYTFGSGTRLTVV.

V is TRBV6-5 and J is TRBJ2-6; 9 bases align to TRBD1. Germline V lookup: CDR1 MNHEY, CDR2 SVGAGI. This CDR3 spans 16 amino acids. V shed 2 bases, J shed 4 bases, and the junction held 3 bases outside the gene matches. The CDR3 here is CASSYDRGRGANVLTF. In DNA form, the CDR3 reads TGTGCCAGCAGTTACGACAGGGGGAGAGGGGCCAACGTCCTGACTTTC.

The chain recombines TRBV14 with TRBJ2-7; possible D gene TRBD2, 6 bases. The germline gives CDR1 SGHDN, CDR2 FVKESK. V was clipped by 3 bases and J by 5 bases, with 17 bases between them. This CDR3 is built from 15 residues. The CDR3 DNA is TGTGCCAGCAGCCAGGGCGGGATTTGGGCCAACGAGCAGTACTTC. Its protein is CASSQGGIWANEQYF.

On this clone itself: The same CDR3 can be traced to other DNA sequences in this sample. The CDR3 nucleotides are TGCGCCAGCAGCTTTGGGGGGAGCACAGATACGCAGTATTTT. It encodes CASSFGGSTDTQYF. V gene TRBV5-1 combines with J gene TRBJ2-3; D might be TRBD2 (6 bases). Germline-derived CDR1 and CDR2 are SGHRS and YFSETQ. The CDR3 has 14 amino acids. The V end lost 2 bases, the J end lost 0 bases, and 7 bases lay between the germline ends.